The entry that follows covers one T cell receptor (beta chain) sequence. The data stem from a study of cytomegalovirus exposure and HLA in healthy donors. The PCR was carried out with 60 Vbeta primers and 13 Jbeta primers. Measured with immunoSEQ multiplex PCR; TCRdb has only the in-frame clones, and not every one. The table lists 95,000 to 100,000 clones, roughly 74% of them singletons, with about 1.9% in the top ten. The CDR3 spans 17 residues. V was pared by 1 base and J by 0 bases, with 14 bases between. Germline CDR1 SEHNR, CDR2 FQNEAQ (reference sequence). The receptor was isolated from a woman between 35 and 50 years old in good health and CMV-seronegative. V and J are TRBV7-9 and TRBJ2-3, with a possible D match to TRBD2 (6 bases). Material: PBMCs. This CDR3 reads CASSLGTAAGSTDTQYF. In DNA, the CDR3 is TGTGCCAGCAGCTTAGGGACCGCGGCGGGGAGCACAGATACGCAGTATTTT.